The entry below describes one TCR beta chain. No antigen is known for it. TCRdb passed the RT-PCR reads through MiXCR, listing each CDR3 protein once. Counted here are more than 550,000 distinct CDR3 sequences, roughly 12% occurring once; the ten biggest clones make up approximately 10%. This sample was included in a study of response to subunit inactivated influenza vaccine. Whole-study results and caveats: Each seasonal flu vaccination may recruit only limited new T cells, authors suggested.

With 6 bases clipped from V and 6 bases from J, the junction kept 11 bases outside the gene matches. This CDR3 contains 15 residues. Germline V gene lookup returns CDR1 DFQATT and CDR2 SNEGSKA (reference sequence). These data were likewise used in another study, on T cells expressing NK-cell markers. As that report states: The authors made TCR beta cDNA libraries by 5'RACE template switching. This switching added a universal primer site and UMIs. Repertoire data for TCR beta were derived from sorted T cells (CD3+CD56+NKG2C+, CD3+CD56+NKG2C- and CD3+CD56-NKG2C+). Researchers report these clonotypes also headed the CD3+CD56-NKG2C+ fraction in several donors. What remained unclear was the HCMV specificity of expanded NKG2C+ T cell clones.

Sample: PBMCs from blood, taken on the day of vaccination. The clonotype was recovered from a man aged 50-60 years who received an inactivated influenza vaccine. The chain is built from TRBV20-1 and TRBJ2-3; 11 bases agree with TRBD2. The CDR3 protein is CSARRASGRRDTQYF. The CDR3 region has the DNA TGCAGTGCGCGTAGGGCTAGCGGGAGGAGGGATACGCAGTATTTT.